What follows is one T cell receptor beta chain and its context. The antigen remains unidentified. 13 Jbeta primers and 60 Vbeta primers were used for the PCR. As processed by the authors: Counted up in a later analysis, unique TCR beta chains came to some 72 million, with roughly 11 million shared. Here immunoSEQ multiplex PCR was the method, and the copy in TCRdb shows in-frame clones only, minus some. That table supplies the V and J calls and clone size; D and trimming were determined from the DNA. Its table records about 140,000 clones. These data come from a study of cytomegalovirus exposure and HLA in healthy donors. Across the study: A data release that came early held approximately 85 million unique TCRs from HLA-typed donors.

Study findings and constraints: The authors judged a highly shared variant cluster likely a sequencing artifact.

V was shortened by 2 bases and J by 9 bases, with 12 bases between the two germline ends. The germline CDR1 and CDR2 sequences are SGHRS and YFSETQ. The CDR3 consists of 13 residues. The source is a woman aged 18-29 years in good health and CMV-seronegative. Sequenced material: PBMCs. The chain carries TRBV5-1 and TRBJ2-1; no reliable D call. Written as DNA, the CDR3 is TGCGCCAGCAGCTTTGGGCCCTTAAGTGAGCAGTTCTTC. It encodes CASSFGPLSEQFF.